This record concerns one TCR beta chain sequence. The sample contains more than one DNA sequence encoding this CDR3. TCRdb's table, derived via immunoSEQ multiplex PCR, lists solely in-frame clones and lacks some. The sample yields about 190,000 clones, roughly four fifths seen once. This record belongs to a study of blood T cell repertoires in COVID-19. Study details: In each case, the material was cDNA or gDNA derived from T cells, B-cell-depleted T cells, or PBMCs.

The V gene's germline CDR1 is MNHNS and CDR2 SASEGT. Trimming removed 0 bases at V and 1 base at J, with 6 bases between. This CDR3 comprises 14 residues. This clonotype was obtained from a woman in her 50s with acute or convalescent COVID-19. The specimen was peripheral blood. V usage is TRBV6-1 and J usage is TRBJ1-1; D is uncertain. In DNA, the CDR3 is TGTGCCAGCAGTGAAGCAGGAGGGAACACTGAAGCTTTCTTT. Its translation is CASSEAGGNTEAFF.